The TCR beta chain under discussion was sequenced for a study of blood T cell repertoires in COVID-19. The wider study: The United States, Italy and Spain were the sources of the acute and convalescent COVID-19 samples.

Germline lookup yields CDR1 MNHEY and CDR2 SVGAGI. The length of the CDR3 is 14 residues. J was trimmed by 3 bases and V by 5 bases; bases with no gene match: 5. This clone was detected only once. All enrollees were about 18 to 90 years old and from 24 US areas. Symptom resolution, clearance, or two negative PCRs marked the recovered donors of Cohort 3. In the original processing: How many nucleated cells were present was estimated from reference gene primer amplification. Only in-frame clones appear in the TCRdb table, and some are missing; sequencing was by immunoSEQ multiplex PCR. The DNA gave D and trimming, while V, J and clone size come from that table. The profile shows around 140,000 clones, about nine tenths of them singletons.

The source is a man aged 50-59 years who had recovered from COVID-19. This chain uses TRBV6-5 with TRBJ1-2, with 8 positions matching TRBD1. Sequenced material: PBMCs or T cells enriched from blood (not recorded which). The CDR3 reads CASSTEQGDYGYTF. Here the CDR3 DNA reads TGTGCCAGCAGTACCGAACAGGGGGACTATGGCTACACCTTC.